This entry features one T cell receptor beta chain sequence. Repertoires were generated with immunoSEQ multiplex PCR, while TCRdb's copy carries only in-frame clones and drops some. The table has 150,000 to 200,000 clones, around 86% seen once. These data are taken from a study of blood T cell repertoires in COVID-19. Overall study: There were acute and convalescent COVID-19 samples, and they came from the United States, Italy and Spain. From T cells, B-cell-depleted T cells, or PBMCs came the material, which was cDNA or gDNA.

This CDR3 contains 13 residues. V shed 5 bases and J shed 3 bases, with 11 bases lying between them. CDR1 and CDR2 (germline): MNHEY, SVGEGT. This TCR was sampled from a woman at least 80 years old in a cohort sampled during active or convalescent COVID-19. This sequence joins TRBV6-2 or TRBV6-3 and TRBJ2-7; D is perhaps TRBD1 (6 bases). Sequencing was carried out using peripheral blood. CDR3 sequence reads: CASSLRDNYEQYF. For the CDR3, the DNA is TGTGCCAGCAGTCTCCGGGACAACTACGAGCAGTACTTC.